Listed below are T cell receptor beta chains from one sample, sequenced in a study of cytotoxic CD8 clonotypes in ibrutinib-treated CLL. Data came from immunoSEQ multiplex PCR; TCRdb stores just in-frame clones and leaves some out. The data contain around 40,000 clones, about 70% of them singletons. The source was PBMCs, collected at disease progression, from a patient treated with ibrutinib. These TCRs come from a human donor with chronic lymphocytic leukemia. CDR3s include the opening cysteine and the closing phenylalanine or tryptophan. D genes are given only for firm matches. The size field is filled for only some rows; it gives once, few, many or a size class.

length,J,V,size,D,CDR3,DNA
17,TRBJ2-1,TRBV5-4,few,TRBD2,CASRSGAGPRLSNEQFF,TGTGCCAGTAGAAGCGGGGCCGGGCCCAGGTTAAGCAATGAGCAGTTCTTC
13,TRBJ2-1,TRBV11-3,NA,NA,CASSLDLVGEQFF,TGTGCCAGCAGCTTAGACCTGGTTGGTGAGCAGTTCTTC
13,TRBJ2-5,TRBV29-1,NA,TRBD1,CSGAGQGQETQYF,TGCAGCGGGGCGGGACAGGGGCAAGAGACCCAGTACTTC
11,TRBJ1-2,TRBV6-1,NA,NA,CASSPLYGYTF,TGTGCCAGCAGTCCCCTTTATGGCTACACCTTC
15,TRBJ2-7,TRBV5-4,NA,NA,CASSFRGGVTYEQYF,TGTGCCAGCAGCTTCAGGGGTGGGGTCACCTACGAGCAGTACTTC
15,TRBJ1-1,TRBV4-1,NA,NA,CASSQESRINTEAFF,TGCGCCAGCAGCCAAGAGAGTCGTATTAACACTGAAGCTTTCTTT
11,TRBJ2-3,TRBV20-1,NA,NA,CSASQGNTQYF,TGCAGTGCTAGCCAGGGGAATACGCAGTATTTT
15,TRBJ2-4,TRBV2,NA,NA,CASSEVLPAKNIQYF,TGTGCCAGCAGTGAAGTCCTACCAGCCAAAAACATTCAGTACTTC
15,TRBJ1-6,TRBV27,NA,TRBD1,CASSLEGAFNSPLHF,TGTGCCAGCAGTTTGGAGGGGGCATTTAATTCACCCCTCCACTTT
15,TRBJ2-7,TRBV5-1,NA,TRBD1,CASSPGTGRTYEQYF,TGCGCCAGCAGCCCAGGGACAGGGAGGACCTACGAGCAGTACTTC
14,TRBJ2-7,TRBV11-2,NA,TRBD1,CASSLGTGAVEQYF,TGTGCCAGCAGCTTAGGGACAGGGGCAGTCGAGCAGTACTTC
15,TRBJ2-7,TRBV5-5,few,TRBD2,CASSTGIAGRYEQYF,TGTGCCAGCAGCACTGGGATAGCGGGGAGGTACGAGCAGTACTTC
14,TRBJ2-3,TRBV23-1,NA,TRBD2,CASSPGGSTDTQYF,TGCGCCAGCAGTCCGGGGGGGAGCACAGATACGCAGTATTTT
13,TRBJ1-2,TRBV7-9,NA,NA,CASSLTGPYGYTF,TGTGCCAGCAGCCTCACAGGGCCCTATGGCTACACCTTC